Following are 3 T cell receptor beta chains from one sample sequenced in a study of blood T cell repertoires in COVID-19 (dated by TCRdb to 2020 to 2022). Receptors were amplified or captured by the immunoSEQ multiplex PCR assay. TCRdb took over this immuneACCESS table, retaining in-frame rearrangements with V and J assigned. Such tables are incomplete; in checked studies, under half of the missing clones stem from an unresolved V gene, and the remainder is unexplained. A total of about 140,000 clones appear in this sample, about 89% of them only once. Over 9% of the sample comes from the top ten. Source material: PBMCs or T cells enriched from blood (not recorded which). Every receptor here comes from a man aged 55 to 69 who had recovered from COVID-19.

V is TRBV19 and J is TRBJ1-1, with D perhaps matching TRBD1 (5 bases). The V end lost 6 bases, the J end lost 6 bases, and 11 bases lay between the germline ends. Germline CDR1 is LNHDA and CDR2 is SQIVND (reference sequence). The CDR3 runs 12 residues. The CDR3 sequence is CASRFQGAEAFF. CDR3 nucleotides: TGTGCCAGTAGGTTTCAGGGTGCTGAAGCTTTCTTT.

The chain employs TRBV27 and TRBJ2-5, with 7 bases that match TRBD1. The CDR3 contains 16 residues. Germline V gives CDR1 MNHEY, CDR2 SMNVEV (reference sequence). V was pared by 5 bases and J by 7 bases, with 16 bases of the junction left unmatched. CDR3 sequence (DNA): TGTGCCAGCAGTCTAAATTCGGGACAGCGAGGGGGGACCCAGTACTTC. It is translated as CASSLNSGQRGGTQYF.

CDR3 DNA sequence: TGTGCCATCAGTAAGGACAGCCCTAACTATGGCTACACCTTC. Protein sequence: CAISKDSPNYGYTF. The chain combines TRBV10-3 with TRBJ1-2; D might be TRBD1 (6 bases). The CDR3 runs 14 residues. Trimming pared 5 bases from V and 0 bases from J, leaving 10 bases between. The germline V gene has CDR1 ENHRY and CDR2 SYGVKD.